The rows below give T cell receptor beta chains drawn from one sample of a study of cytomegalovirus exposure and HLA in healthy donors. Sequenced by immunoSEQ multiplex PCR; TCRdb stores in-frame clones only, minus some. The sample includes some 110,000 clones, around 74% of them seen just once. The sequenced sample was PBMCs. The origin of the receptors is a woman in her forties in good health and CMV-seropositive. Each CDR3 is given with its conserved first and last residue. A D gene is named only where the DNA matches it firmly. Only part of the rows carry a size: once, few, many, or a class if the clone is expanded.

J gene	D gene	V gene	clone size	CDR3 protein	CDR3 DNA
TRBJ1-1	.	TRBV6-6	.	CASSPGGRNTEAFF	TGTGCCAGCAGCCCGGGGGGGCGGAACACTGAAGCTTTCTTT
TRBJ2-5	.	TRBV27	.	CASSPLLQETQYF	TGTGCCAGCAGTCCCCTCTTACAAGAGACCCAGTACTTC
TRBJ2-3	TRBD2	TRBV12-5	.	CASGPSPLAGVLTDTQYF	TGTGCTAGTGGCCCATCCCCCCTGGCGGGAGTTTTGACAGATACGCAGTATTTT
TRBJ1-5	.	TRBV5-1	once	CASSLDPGAEQPQHF	TGCGCAAGCAGCTTGGATCCAGGGGCGGAACAGCCCCAGCATTTT
TRBJ1-6	.	TRBV6-6	.	CASTPLYNSPLHF	TGTGCCAGCACCCCCCTTTATAATTCACCCCTCCACTTT
TRBJ2-7	.	TRBV11-3	.	CANVRPGPPTHEQYF	TGTGCCAACGTAAGACCGGGTCCCCCAACGCACGAGCAGTACTTC
TRBJ1-6	TRBD1	TRBV2	.	CASSVGTGGSPLHF	TGTGCCAGCAGTGTAGGGACAGGAGGTTCACCCCTCCACTTT
TRBJ1-5	.	TRBV4-2	.	CASSHDRHNQPQHF	TGTGCCAGCAGCCATGACAGACACAATCAGCCCCAGCATTTT
TRBJ2-3	.	TRBV4-2	.	CASTDRDFTQDTQYF	TGTGCCAGCACGGACCGGGACTTTACCCAAGATACGCAGTATTTT
TRBJ1-1	.	TRBV11-2	.	CASSLAPGGLTEAFF	TGTGCCAGCAGCTTAGCCCCGGGGGGTCTCACTGAAGCTTTCTTT
TRBJ2-7	.	TRBV11-3	.	CASSRAGLRSYEQYF	TGTGCCAGCAGTCGGGCAGGGTTACGGTCCTACGAGCAGTACTTC
TRBJ1-1	.	TRBV7-2	.	CASSWSRGPEAFF	TGTGCCAGCAGCTGGAGCAGGGGTCCTGAAGCTTTCTTT
TRBJ1-2	.	TRBV27	.	CASRPVVLEGGYTF	TGTGCCAGCAGACCGGTTGTTCTAGAGGGTGGCTACACCTTC
TRBJ2-1	TRBD2	TRBV18	.	CASSQSTSSLEQFF	TGTGCCAGCTCACAATCGACTAGCTCGCTTGAGCAGTTCTTC
TRBJ2-5	.	TRBV7-3	.	CASSLTGGGETQYF	TGTGCCAGCAGCCTCACGGGGGGCGGGGAGACCCAGTACTTC